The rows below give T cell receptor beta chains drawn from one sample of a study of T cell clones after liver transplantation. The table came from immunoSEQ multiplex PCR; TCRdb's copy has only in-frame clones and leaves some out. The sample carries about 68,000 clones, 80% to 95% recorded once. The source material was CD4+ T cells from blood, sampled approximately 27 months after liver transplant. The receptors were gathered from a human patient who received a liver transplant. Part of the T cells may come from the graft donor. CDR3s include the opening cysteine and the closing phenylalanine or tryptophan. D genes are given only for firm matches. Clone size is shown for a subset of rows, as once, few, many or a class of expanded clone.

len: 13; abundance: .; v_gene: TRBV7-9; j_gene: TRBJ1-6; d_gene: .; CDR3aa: CASTGLANSPLHF; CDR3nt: TGTGCCAGCACAGGGTTGGCCAATTCACCCCTCCACTTT
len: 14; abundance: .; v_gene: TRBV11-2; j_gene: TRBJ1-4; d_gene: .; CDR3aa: CASSSTGYTLKLFF; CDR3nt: TGTGCCAGCAGCTCCACAGGGTACACCCTAAAACTGTTTTTT
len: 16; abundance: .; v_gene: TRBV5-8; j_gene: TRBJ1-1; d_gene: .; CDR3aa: CASSLLLGNLVTEAFF; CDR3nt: TGTGCCAGCAGCCTGCTGTTGGGTAATTTGGTGACTGAAGCTTTCTTT
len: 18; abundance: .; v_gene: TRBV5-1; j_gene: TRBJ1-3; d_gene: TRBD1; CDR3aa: CASSLTGTGTGTGNTIYF; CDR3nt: TGCGCCAGCAGCTTGACCGGGACAGGGACTGGAACTGGAAACACCATATATTTT
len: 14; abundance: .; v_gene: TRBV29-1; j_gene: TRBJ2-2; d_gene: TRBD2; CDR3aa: CSVAGTSLTGELFF; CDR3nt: TGCAGCGTGGCCGGGACTAGCCTGACCGGGGAGCTGTTTTTT
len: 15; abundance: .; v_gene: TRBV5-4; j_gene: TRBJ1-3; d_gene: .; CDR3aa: CASSLFAGAGNTIYF; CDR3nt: TGTGCCAGCAGTCTGTTCGCGGGCGCTGGAAACACCATATATTTT
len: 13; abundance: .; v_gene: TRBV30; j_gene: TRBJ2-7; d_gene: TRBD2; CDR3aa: CAWRTSGPYEQYF; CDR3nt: TGTGCCTGGAGGACTAGCGGCCCCTACGAGCAGTACTTC
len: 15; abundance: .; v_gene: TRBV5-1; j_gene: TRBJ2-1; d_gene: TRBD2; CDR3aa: CASSFPSGAYNEQFF; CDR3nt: TGCGCCAGCAGCTTTCCTAGCGGAGCCTACAATGAGCAGTTCTTC
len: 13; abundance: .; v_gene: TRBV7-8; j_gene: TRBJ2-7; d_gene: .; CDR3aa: CASSRGGSYEQYF; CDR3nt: TGTGCCAGCAGCCGGGGCGGCAGCTACGAGCAGTACTTC
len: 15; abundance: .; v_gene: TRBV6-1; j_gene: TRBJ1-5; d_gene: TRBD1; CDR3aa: CASSEQDRGVQPQHF; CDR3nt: TGTGCCAGCAGTGAACAGGACAGGGGAGTCCAGCCCCAGCATTTT
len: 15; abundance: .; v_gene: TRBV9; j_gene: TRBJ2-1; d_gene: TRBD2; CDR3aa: CASSVEGLAGNEQFF; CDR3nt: TGTGCCAGCAGCGTAGAGGGACTAGCGGGCAATGAGCAGTTCTTC
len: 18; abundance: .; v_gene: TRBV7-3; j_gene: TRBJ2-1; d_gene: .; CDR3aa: CASSEIGGGTKIYNEQFF; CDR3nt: TGTGCCAGCAGCGAAATTGGGGGTGGGACAAAGATTTACAATGAGCAGTTCTTC
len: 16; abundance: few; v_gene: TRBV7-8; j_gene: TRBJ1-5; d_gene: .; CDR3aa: CASSLVDGQLNQPQHF; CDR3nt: TGTGCCAGCAGCTTAGTGGACGGACAACTTAATCAGCCCCAGCATTTT
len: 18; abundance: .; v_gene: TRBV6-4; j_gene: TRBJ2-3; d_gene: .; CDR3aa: CASSDGSWVDRRTDTQYF; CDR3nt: TGTGCCAGCAGTGACGGGTCCTGGGTAGACAGACGCACAGATACGCAGTATTTT
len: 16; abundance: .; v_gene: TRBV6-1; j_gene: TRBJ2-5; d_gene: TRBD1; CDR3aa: CASSDGQVPGQETQYF; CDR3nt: TGTGCCAGCAGTGACGGACAGGTCCCAGGACAAGAGACCCAGTACTTC
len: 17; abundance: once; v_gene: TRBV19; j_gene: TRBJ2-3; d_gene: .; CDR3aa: CASRDSTDLTSTDTQYF; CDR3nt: TGTGCCAGTAGGGACAGTACCGATTTAACTAGCACAGATACGCAGTATTTT
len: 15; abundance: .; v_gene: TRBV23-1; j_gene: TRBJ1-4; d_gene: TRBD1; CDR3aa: CASSQGQGLYEKLFF; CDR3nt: TGCGCCAGCAGTCAGGGACAGGGGCTATATGAAAAACTGTTTTTT
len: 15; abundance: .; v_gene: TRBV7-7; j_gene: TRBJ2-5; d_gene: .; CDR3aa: CASSLEGDAGETQYF; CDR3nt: TGTGCTAGCAGCTTAGAGGGAGATGCGGGAGAGACCCAGTACTTC
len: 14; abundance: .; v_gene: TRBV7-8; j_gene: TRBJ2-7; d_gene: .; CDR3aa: CASSPTGRGYEQYF; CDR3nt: TGTGCCAGCAGCCCCACGGGTAGGGGTTACGAGCAGTACTTC